A single sample gave rise to the 21 T cell receptor beta chains below, sequenced in a study of T cell responses to AZD1222 COVID-19 vaccine. TCRdb's copy holds only in-frame clones and misses some; the assay was immunoSEQ multiplex PCR. The sample lists some 150,000 clones; roughly 90% were seen once. The sequences come from peripheral blood, collected 28 days after the second AZD1222 dose. These TCRs come from an adult who received the AZD1222 COVID-19 vaccine.

The V and J genes are TRBV10-3 and TRBJ1-2, with D possibly being TRBD1 (5 bases). V was cut by 6 bases and J by 3 bases, with 20 bases left in between. Germline V lookup: CDR1 ENHRY, CDR2 SYGVKD. This CDR3 comprises 16 residues. The CDR3 loop is CAIREGARSGDYGYTF. The CDR3 DNA reads as TGTGCCATCAGGGAAGGGGCACGGTCGGGGGACTATGGCTACACCTTC.

The genes are TRBV19 and TRBJ1-4; a weak D match, TRBD1 (5 bases). Germline V CDR1 and CDR2: LNHDA, SQIVND (reference sequence). This CDR3 spans 16 amino acids. V lost 3 bases to trimming and J lost 6 bases, with 17 bases between them. CDR3 in DNA: TGTGCCAGTAGTATGTCTGTGGGGGAAAGATATGAAAAACTGTTTTTT. It encodes CASSMSVGERYEKLFF. The whole variable domain, filled in from reference TRBV19 and TRBJ1-4, reads DGGITQSPKYLFRKEGQNVTLSCEQNLNHDAMYWYRQDPGQGLRLIYYSQIVNDFQKGDIAEGYSVSREKKESFPLTVTSAQKNPTAFYLCASSMSVGERYEKLFFGSGTQLSVL.

This chain connects TRBV5-8 to TRBJ1-5, with D uncertain. This CDR3 comprises 16 residues. V lost 0 bases and J lost 1, with 11 bases in between. The germline V gene encodes CDR1 SGHTS and CDR2 YDEGEE. For the CDR3, the DNA is TGTGCCAGCAGCTTGGGGCCGGGTAGGAGCAATCAGCCCCAGCATTTT. The encoded protein is CASSLGPGRSNQPQHF.

This chain joins TRBV7-3 and TRBJ2-5, with 12 bases lining up with TRBD2. CDR3 length equals 15 residues. V trimming: 4 bases; J trimming: 2 bases; junction bases outside the gene matches: 2. Germline V lookup: CDR1 SGHTA, CDR2 FQGTGA. DNA of the CDR3: TGTGCCAGCAGCTCAGGACTAGCGGGGCAAGAGACCCAGTACTTC. Amino acid sequence: CASSSGLAGQETQYF. The whole variable domain, remainder taken from reference TRBV7-3 and TRBJ2-5, is GAGVSQTPSNKVTEKGKYVELRCDPISGHTALYWYRQSLGQGPEFLIYFQGTGAADDSGLPNDRFFAVRPEGSVSTLKIQRTERGDSAVYLCASSSGLAGQETQYFGPGTRLLVL.

The chain carries TRBV6-6 and TRBJ2-5; TRBD1 matches 8 bases. The CDR3 spans 14 residues. V shed 6 bases, J shed 2 bases, and the junction held 5 bases outside the gene matches. CDR1 is MNHNY and CDR2 is SVGAGI in the germline V gene (reference sequence). The CDR3 spells CASSFTGGQETQYF. CDR3 nucleotides: TGTGCCAGCAGCTTTACAGGGGGTCAAGAGACCCAGTACTTC.

This chain uses TRBV2 with TRBJ1-1; TRBD1 aligns across 8 bases. The J segment lost 0 bases and the V segment lost 6 bases, leaving 3 bases of the junction unmatched. This CDR3 is built from 14 residues. Germline values: CDR1 SNHLY, CDR2 FYNNEI. CDR3 nucleotides: TGTGCCAGCAGAGTACAGGGGGTGAACACTGAAGCTTTCTTT. It yields the protein CASRVQGVNTEAFF.

The sample holds a few counts of this clone. The genes are TRBV4-1 and TRBJ1-4; perhaps TRBD1 as D (5 bases). Per germline, CDR1 MGHRA and CDR2 YSYEKL. The CDR3 consists of 16 residues. Trimming pared 3 bases from V and 0 bases from J, leaving 11 bases between. The CDR3 loop is CASSQQTGATNEKLFF. The CDR3 DNA reads as TGCGCCAGCAGCCAGCAAACGGGGGCAACTAATGAAAAACTGTTTTTT.

This clone was counted between two and nine times. J is TRBJ1-3 and V is TRBV9; D is uncertain. Germline values: CDR1 SGDLS, CDR2 YYNGEE. V was shortened by 4 bases and J by 8 bases, with 13 bases between the two germline ends. This CDR3 comprises 13 residues. CDR3 residues: CASSPRGRDTIYF. The CDR3, as DNA: TGTGCCAGCAGCCCCCGCGGCCGGGACACCATATATTTT.

The chain couples TRBV12-3 or TRBV12-4 to TRBJ1-1; D is uncertain. This CDR3 is 11 amino acids long. V lost 7 bases, J lost 5 bases, and 8 bases lay in between. CDR3 in amino acids: CASTVGTEAFF. The CDR3 coding sequence is TGTGCCAGCACTGTAGGTACTGAAGCTTTCTTT.

The J gene is TRBJ1-4, the V gene TRBV18; possibly TRBD1 for D (6 bases). The CDR3 sequence is 13 residues long. Germline V gives CDR1 KGHSH, CDR2 LQKENI. V gave up 3 bases and J gave up 6 bases, with 8 bases separating them. CDR3 protein: CASSPDRHEKLFF. The CDR3 region has the DNA TGTGCCAGCTCACCCGACAGGCATGAAAAACTGTTTTTT.

The gene calls are TRBV19 and TRBJ1-1; 7 nucleotides match TRBD1. CDR1 is LNHDA, CDR2 SQIVND, per germline (reference sequence). The CDR3 is 14 amino acids. V dropped 7 bases and J dropped 0; count of bases not matched to a gene: 5. The CDR3 is CASTQTGMNTEAFF. Here the CDR3 DNA reads TGTGCCAGTACCCAGACAGGGATGAACACTGAAGCTTTCTTT.

The V and J genes are TRBV6-2 or TRBV6-3 and TRBJ1-5; D is possibly TRBD1 (5 bases). Germline CDR1 and CDR2: MNHEY and SVGEGT. CDR3 size: 15 residues. V was clipped by 1 base and J by 2 bases, with 9 bases between them. The CDR3 here is CASSYWGGGNQPQHF. The CDR3 region has the DNA TGTGCCAGCAGTTACTGGGGGGGTGGCAATCAGCCCCAGCATTTT.

The chain is built from TRBV15 and TRBJ1-2; D is perhaps TRBD1 (6 bases). Germline V gene lookup returns CDR1 LNHNV and CDR2 YYDKDF (reference sequence). The CDR3 has 16 residues. Trimming stripped 0 bases from V and 2 bases from J, with 13 bases between. The CDR3 sequence: CATSRETGRGNYGYTF. Written as DNA, the CDR3 is TGTGCCACCAGCAGAGAGACAGGCCGCGGAAACTATGGCTACACCTTC.

The genes are TRBV11-2 and TRBJ1-1; no definite D call. Trimming left V 5 bases short and J 5 bases short, with 18 bases between. Germline V gene sequence: CDR1 SGHAT, CDR2 FQNNGV. The CDR3 is 15 residues long. This CDR3 reads CASSPDGRSGTEAFF. DNA of the CDR3: TGTGCCAGCAGCCCGGACGGCCGATCGGGAACTGAAGCTTTCTTT.

This clone appeared a single time. The chain recombines TRBV7-2 with TRBJ1-5; the D is unclear. This CDR3 is 13 amino acids long. V lost 2 bases and J lost 7, with 9 bases in between. Per the germline V gene, CDR1 is SGHTA and CDR2 is FQGNSA. The CDR3 region is CASSLRNKQPQHF. The CDR3 nucleotides read TGTGCCAGCAGCTTAAGAAACAAGCAGCCCCAGCATTTT.

This clone was recorded a few times. V gene TRBV6-2 or TRBV6-3 combines with J gene TRBJ2-7, with TRBD2 as a possible D gene (7 bases). V lost 0 bases, J lost 4 bases, and 22 bases lay in between. Germline CDR1 reads MNHEY; CDR2 reads SVGEGT. The CDR3 covers 18 residues. Written as DNA, the CDR3 is TGTGCCAGCAGTTACTCCATTAGCGGCGGGGGACAACTTTACGAGCAGTACTTC. Translation gives CASSYSISGGGQLYEQYF.

About this clone itself: The sample contains more than one DNA sequence encoding this CDR3. CDR3 coding DNA: TGTGCCAGCAGCTTCGGGGTTGGCTACACCTTC. Amino acid sequence: CASSFGVGYTF. V and J are TRBV12-3 or TRBV12-4 and TRBJ1-2; D unclear. The CDR3 consists of 11 residues. Between the trimmed V and J ends, which lost 6 bases and 7 bases, there was a span of 9 bases.

This sequence joins TRBV18 and TRBJ2-5; a weak D match, TRBD2 (5 bases). Germline V gene data show CDR1 as KGHSH and CDR2 as LQKENI. Trimming took off 1 base at V and 6 bases at J, with 18 bases between the two ends. This CDR3 region has 16 residues. CDR3: CASSPLETAGGKTQYF. CDR3 nucleotides: TGTGCCAGCTCACCACTCGAGACGGCGGGTGGAAAGACCCAGTACTTC.

This clone was picked up one time. The CDR3 protein is CASRTRGSGNTIYF. The CDR3, as DNA: TGTGCCAGCAGGACCAGGGGCTCTGGAAACACCATATATTTT. The chain recombines TRBV2 with TRBJ1-3; TRBD1 is a possible D gene (6 bases). The V end was cut by 6 bases, the J end by 0 bases, with 9 bases between. There are 14 residues in the CDR3. Germline V gives CDR1 SNHLY, CDR2 FYNNEI.

Comment on this clone: Compared with germline, one end of the junction differs, possibly owing to a read error. The genes are TRBV10-3 and TRBJ1-2; TRBD1 might be the D (5 bases). CDR1 is ENHRY, CDR2 SYGVKD, per germline. The CDR3 is 18 residues long. The CDR3: CAISDPQRGTDRAYGCTF. The CDR3 DNA reads TGTGCCATCAGTGACCCGCAACGGGGCACCGACCGGGCCTATGGCTGCACCTTC.

The chain uses TRBV7-6 and TRBJ2-7, with a possible D match to TRBD2 (5 bases). V lost 4 bases, J lost 2 bases, and 9 bases lay in between. Germline V gene lookup returns CDR1 SGHVS and CDR2 FNYEAQ. This CDR3 has 13 residues. The CDR3, as DNA: TGTGCCAGCAGCTCTGGGGAGACCTACGAGCAGTACTTC. This sequence encodes CASSSGETYEQYF.